The next 21 T cell receptor beta chains were all read from a single sample in a study of identical twins (dated by TCRdb to the mid-2010s). Library construction relied on 5' RACE. The instrument was an Illumina HiSeq 2000. The raw public reads went through TCRdb reprocessing: fastp at Q25, MiXCR clone calling, in-frame beta chains kept. Each entry merges the rows of one CDR3 protein and shows their most common DNA and genes. The sample includes around 530,000 distinct CDR3 sequences, with roughly 15% observed a single time. The ten most abundant clones make up around 0.48% of the sample. These data were also filed under a second study, of yellow fever vaccine responses in identical twins.

The sequenced sample was CD4+ T cells sorted from blood. All receptors derive from a woman between 18 and 29 years old in good health.

The rearrangement links TRBV7-3 to TRBJ2-1, with D possibly being TRBD2 (6 bases). Germline V CDR1 and CDR2: SGHTA, FQGTGA. V was clipped by 1 base and J by 10 bases, with 11 bases between them. This CDR3 contains 13 residues. Written as DNA, the CDR3 is TGTGCCAGCAGCTTAAAAGGAGGGAGGGAGCAGTTCTTC. Translation: CASSLKGGREQFF.

This clonotype was counted only a few times. The chain couples TRBV5-1 to TRBJ1-2; 7 bases are a match to TRBD1. There are 16 residues in the CDR3. Germline V gene lookup returns CDR1 SGHRS and CDR2 YFSETQ. The trim removed 0 bases at V and 4 bases at J, leaving 9 bases unmatched. The DNA for the CDR3 is TGCGCCAGCAGCTTGGCACCGGGACAGTTCCTCTATGGCTACACCTTC. This gives the protein CASSLAPGQFLYGYTF.

This clonotype was counted only a few times. This chain connects TRBV20-1 to TRBJ2-7; D may correspond to TRBD1 or TRBD2 (5 bases each). Germline V lookup: CDR1 DFQATT, CDR2 SNEGSKA (reference sequence). The length of the CDR3 is 13 residues. The V and J ends lost 7 bases and 3 bases respectively, with 16 bases between them. Here the CDR3 reads CSVSTEDFYEQYF. The CDR3 DNA follows: TGCAGTGTTTCGACAGAGGACTTCTACGAGCAGTACTTC.

This clonotype was seen a few times. This chain joins TRBV12-3 or TRBV12-4 and TRBJ1-2; D remains unclear. The CDR3 totals 14 residues. Trimming removed 6 bases at V and 4 bases at J, with 15 bases between. The DNA for the CDR3 is TGTGCCAGCAGCACCGGACTGGGTTCCTATGGCTACACCTTC. Residues: CASSTGLGSYGYTF.

V and J are TRBV14 and TRBJ2-1, with a tentative D call TRBD1 (5 bases). The CDR3 is made up of 15 amino acids. Trimming shortened V by 3 bases and J by 4 bases, and 13 bases separated the two germline ends. Germline V gene data show CDR1 as SGHDN and CDR2 as FVKESK. The CDR3 here is CASSQGPFSYNEQFF. CDR3 nucleotide sequence: TGTGCCAGCAGCCAGGGGCCTTTTTCATACAATGAGCAGTTCTTC.

J is TRBJ1-1 and V is TRBV5-1; possible D gene TRBD1, 5 bases. V lost 4 bases and J lost 0, with 19 bases in between. The CDR3 covers 17 residues. CDR1 SGHRS and CDR2 YFSETQ come from the germline V gene. CDR3 nucleotides: TGCGCCAGCAGCGTCCAGGGCAGAGCTAGCATGAACACTGAAGCTTTCTTT. It is translated as CASSVQGRASMNTEAFF.

This clonotype occurred a few times. This chain uses TRBV21-1 with TRBJ2-3; the table's D call of TRBD2 was not tested on the DNA. TRBV21-1 is a pseudogene locus. CDR3 length: 17 amino acids. CDR3 amino acids: CASSLRGLAGTTDTQYF. The CDR3 nucleotides read TGTGCCAGCAGCTTAAGGGGACTAGCGGGTACCACAGATACGCAGTATTTT.

This clonotype was detected many times. The CDR3 DNA sequence: TGTGCCAGCAGCCGAACAACTAATGAAAAACTGTTTTTT. This codes for CASSRTTNEKLFF. The genes are TRBV6-1 and TRBJ1-4; D call uncertain. Germline CDR1 reads MNHNS; CDR2 reads SASEGT. The CDR3 is made up of 13 amino acids. V lost 6 bases to trimming and J lost 0 bases, with 5 bases between them.

In its sample, this clonotype was seen a few times. The rearrangement uses TRBV14 and TRBJ2-7, with TRBD2 matching 8 bases. The CDR3 loop spans 15 amino acids. V lost 5 bases, J lost 2 bases, and 8 bases stayed unmatched. The germline V gene has CDR1 SGHDN and CDR2 FVKESK. This CDR3 reads CASSSKRGLAYEQYV. In DNA form, the CDR3 reads TGTGCCAGCAGCTCAAAGCGGGGGCTAGCCTACGAGCAGTACGTC.

V gene TRBV28 combines with J gene TRBJ2-7, with TRBD2 identical over 7 bases. The CDR3 has 12 amino acids. J was trimmed by 10 bases and V by 4 bases; bases with no gene match: 7. CDR1 and CDR2 from the germline V gene are MDHEN and SYDVKM. The CDR3 region is CASSSRGEGQYV. CDR3 nucleotides: TGTGCCAGCAGTTCCAGAGGGGAGGGACAGTACGTC.

This clonotype was picked up one time. J is TRBJ2-7 and V is TRBV21-1; TRBD1 is the table's D call and was not checked against the DNA. TRBV21-1 is a pseudogene segment. This CDR3 spans 16 amino acids. In nucleotides, the CDR3 is TGTGCCAGCAGCAAGATTGGGTGCGGGGGTCCCTACGAGCAGTACTTC. Protein: CASSKIGCGGPYEQYF.

The J gene is TRBJ2-2, the V gene TRBV9; 12 bases fit TRBD2. Germline values: CDR1 SGDLS, CDR2 YYNGEE. V was pared by 0 bases and J by 8 bases, with 17 bases of the junction left unmatched. There are 20 residues in the CDR3. CDR3: CASSVGGGTWTSGIGGELFF. The CDR3 DNA reads as TGTGCCAGCAGCGTAGGGGGCGGCACCTGGACTAGCGGGATCGGTGGGGAGCTGTTTTTT.

This clonotype was seen repeatedly, ten times or more. The J gene is TRBJ2-7, the V gene TRBV27, with D perhaps TRBD1 (6 bases). The CDR3 runs to 15 residues. Germline CDR1 MNHEY, CDR2 SMNVEV (reference sequence). Trimming took off 5 bases at V and 3 bases at J, with 17 bases between the two ends. The CDR3 loop is CASSPAGTNGYEQYV. The CDR3 DNA follows: TGTGCCAGCAGTCCTGCCGGGACAAACGGCTACGAGCAGTACGTC.

This clonotype was found a few times. This chain uses TRBV11-2 with TRBJ2-3, with D possibly TRBD1 on 6 matching bases. Germline CDR1 and CDR2: SGHAT and FQNNGV. The germline V and J ends were trimmed by 4 bases and 0 bases, with 20 bases remaining between them. The CDR3 runs 18 residues. CDR3 bases: TGTGCCAGCAGCTCCCCATTTTACAGGGACCATAGCACAGATACGCAGTATTTT. It specifies CASSSPFYRDHSTDTQYF.

This clonotype was seen a handful of times. The J gene is TRBJ2-5, the V gene TRBV28; TRBD1 matches 7 bases. CDR3 size: 16 residues. V shed 2 bases and J 2 bases; nucleotides not matched to a gene: 8. CDR1 is MDHEN and CDR2 is SYDVKM in the germline V gene. The CDR3 DNA reads as TGTGCCAGCAGTTTAGACCTTGGGACAGCTCAAGAGACCCAGTACTTC. Amino acid sequence: CASSLDLGTAQETQYF.

This clonotype was picked up many times. The chain links TRBV7-6 to TRBJ1-1, with D possibly TRBD1 on 5 matching bases. The CDR3 length is 13 residues. CDR1 SGHVS and CDR2 FNYEAQ come from the germline V gene. V lost 5 bases, J lost 0 bases, and 7 bases lay in between. CDR3 nucleotide sequence: TGTGCCAGCAGCGGGACTATGAACACTGAAGCTTTCTTT. It encodes CASSGTMNTEAFF.

There are a few counts of this clonotype. Here the CDR3 DNA reads TGTGCCAGCAGTACAGGGGGACTAGTTACGCAGTATTTT. Protein: CASSTGGLVTQYF. The chain combines TRBV28 with TRBJ2-3; D possibly uses TRBD1 or TRBD2 (8 bases each). Germline assignment: CDR1 MDHEN and CDR2 SYDVKM. The ends were cut back, 5 bases at V and 8 bases at J, with 14 bases in the middle. CDR3 length equals 13 residues.

The chain couples TRBV4-1 to TRBJ2-7; a weak D match, TRBD2 (6 bases). Trimming pared 1 base from V and 6 bases from J, leaving 16 bases between. The CDR3 loop spans 15 amino acids. Germline CDR1 and CDR2: MGHRA and YSYEKL. CDR3 nucleotide sequence: TGCGCCAGCAGCCAAGGTCCACTAGCCCAGGGCGAGCAGTACTTC. Protein product: CASSQGPLAQGEQYF.

This CDR3 reads CASSLEGQGFNSPLHF. The DNA for the CDR3 is TGCGCCAGCAGCTTAGAAGGACAGGGATTCAATTCACCCCTCCACTTT. The rearrangement joins TRBV5-1 to TRBJ1-6; the match to TRBD1 covers 8 bases. Trimming took 2 bases from V and 7 from J; bases not matched to a gene: 8. The germline CDR1 and CDR2 sequences are SGHRS and YFSETQ. The CDR3 is made up of 16 amino acids.

The chain is built from TRBV20-1 and TRBJ2-1; 7 nucleotides line up with TRBD2. The trim removed 5 bases at V and 8 bases at J, leaving 9 bases unmatched. The CDR3 has 13 amino acids. CDR1 is DFQATT and CDR2 is SNEGSKA in the germline V gene (reference sequence). This CDR3 is CSAASGILDEQFF. For the CDR3, the DNA is TGCAGTGCTGCTAGCGGAATTTTGGATGAGCAGTTCTTC.

With respect to this clonotype: One junction end disagrees with the germline gene, perhaps due to a read error. The chain recombines TRBV6-6 with TRBJ1-6; D unresolved. Germline V gene lookup returns CDR1 MNHNY and CDR2 SVGAGI (reference sequence). This CDR3 contains 13 residues. As DNA, the CDR3 is TGTGCCAGCAGTTACACCCGGGATTCACCCTTCCACTTT. Protein: CASSYTRDSPFHF.